These T cell receptor beta chains were read from a single sample in a study of radiation and T cells in renal cell carcinoma. The data were produced by immunoSEQ multiplex PCR, yet TCRdb's version contains in-frame clones alone and is incomplete. The sample yields about 150,000 clones, around 89% seen once. Sequenced material: blood, taken from a patient whose treatment included radiotherapy and nephrectomy. All receptors derive from a woman in her 70s with renal cell carcinoma. CDR3s include the opening cysteine and the closing phenylalanine or tryptophan. A D gene is named only where the DNA matches it firmly. Clone sizes are given selectively: once, few, many, or a class where the clone is expanded.

TRBV2	TRBJ1-4	-	-	TGTGCCAGCAGTGTAGAGAGTCTTAATGAAAAACTGTTTTTT	CASSVESLNEKLFF
TRBV5-4	TRBJ2-3	-	TRBD2	TGTGCCAGCACCGCTAGCGGGAGAGGCACAGATACGCAGTATTTT	CASTASGRGTDTQYF
TRBV6-1	TRBJ1-5	-	-	TGTGCCAGCAGTAGTCAGGGGACGGCCCAGCATTTT	CASSSQGTAQHF
TRBV4-2	TRBJ2-2	-	TRBD2	TGTGCCAGCAGCCAAGAACTAGCGGGGTCCGGGGAGCTGTTTTTT	CASSQELAGSGELFF
TRBV15	TRBJ2-1	-	TRBD1	TGTGCCACCAGCAGGGGACAGGGGGCTGTTGAGCAGTTCTTC	CATSRGQGAVEQFF
TRBV7-8	TRBJ2-3	-	-	TGTGCCAGCAGCTTAGTTACGGGGGGCGCTGGCACAGATACGCAGTATTTT	CASSLVTGGAGTDTQYF
TRBV11-2	TRBJ1-2	-	TRBD1	TGTGCCAGCAGCTTCGCTTCGACAGGGTCACACTATGGCTACACCTTC	CASSFASTGSHYGYTF
TRBV7-9	TRBJ1-1	-	-	TGTGCCAGCAGCTCCGCCCAGGTAGTGATCACTGAAGCTTTCTTT	CASSSAQVVITEAFF
TRBV27	TRBJ1-1	-	TRBD1	TGTGCCAGCAGTTTAGGGGACAGGGGGAACACTGAAGCTTTCTTT	CASSLGDRGNTEAFF
TRBV19	TRBJ2-7	-	-	TGTGCCAGTAGCCTTAGGGGGAAGACCTACGAGCAGTACTTC	CASSLRGKTYEQYF
TRBV25-1	TRBJ2-5	-	-	TGTGCCAGCAGTGAATATGTGGCCTCGGAGACCCAGTACTTC	CASSEYVASETQYF
TRBV5-1	TRBJ2-6	-	TRBD2	TGCGCCAGCAGCTCGCGACCCCCGGGACTAGCGGACTCTGGGGCCAACGTCCTGACTTTC	CASSSRPPGLADSGANVLTF
TRBV7-9	TRBJ1-2	-	-	TGTGCCAGCAGCTTCCCGGACGGGAACTATGGCTACACCTTC	CASSFPDGNYGYTF
TRBV21-1	TRBJ2-3	-	-	TGTGCCAGCCCCCCGGGGACTAGCAGCACAGATACGCAGTATTTT	CASPPGTSSTDTQYF
TRBV7-6	TRBJ1-6	-	-	TGTGCCAGCAGCTTAGGCACGGCCTCCTATAATTCACCCCTCCACTTT	CASSLGTASYNSPLHF
TRBV7-2	TRBJ2-5	-	TRBD2	TGTGCCAGCAGCCCCTCTAGCGGGTTTACCCAGTACTTC	CASSPSSGFTQYF
TRBV7-6	TRBJ1-1	-	-	TGTGCCAGCAGCACTCGGGACTCTGAAGCTTTCTTT	CASSTRDSEAFF
TRBV6-5	TRBJ1-1	once	TRBD1	TGTGCCAGCAGTTTACAGGGGGCCTACACTGAAGCTTTCTTT	CASSLQGAYTEAFF
TRBV11-3	TRBJ2-7	once	TRBD1	TGTGCCAGCAGCTTGATCAGGGGGCGTGAGCAGTACTTC	CASSLIRGREQYF
TRBV11-2	TRBJ1-1	few	-	TGTGCCAGCAGCTTAGGAAACGGGGGACTGAACACTGAAGCTTTCTTT	CASSLGNGGLNTEAFF
TRBV11-3	TRBJ2-7	-	-	TGTGCCAGCAGCTTTGTACAGAACTCCTACGAGCAGTACTTC	CASSFVQNSYEQYF
TRBV29-1	TRBJ2-7	-	-	TGCAGCGTTGCTACAGTGAGCTCCTACGAGCAGTACTTC	CSVATVSSYEQYF
TRBV6-1	TRBJ1-5	-	-	TGTGCCAGCAGTGAAGGTGGGTCCGTCAATCAGCCCCAGCATTTT	CASSEGGSVNQPQHF
TRBV7-8	TRBJ2-3	-	-	TGTGCCAGCAGCTTAGACGGGGGCCCAACAGATACGCAGTATTTT	CASSLDGGPTDTQYF
TRBV5-1	TRBJ2-1	-	TRBD1	TGCGCCAGCAGCCCCGGGACAGGTACTTACAATGAGCAGTTCTTC	CASSPGTGTYNEQFF
TRBV5-6	TRBJ1-2	-	-	TGTGCCAGCAGCCTTGGTGTGAGGAGAGACCCTCCTTATGGCTACACCTTC	CASSLGVRRDPPYGYTF
TRBV6-5	TRBJ1-2	-	-	TGTGCCAGCACCCCCCAGCCGGGACATAACTATGGCTACACCTTC	CASTPQPGHNYGYTF
TRBV9	TRBJ1-2	-	TRBD1	TGTGCCAGCAGCGTAGACGGACAGGCCTATGGCTACACCTTC	CASSVDGQAYGYTF
TRBV6-1	TRBJ1-2	-	-	TGTGCCAGCAGTGAACGGGAGAACTATGGCTACACCTTC	CASSERENYGYTF
TRBV27	TRBJ1-1	-	-	TGTGCCAGCAAACCAACAGAGAACACTGAAGCTTTCTTT	CASKPTENTEAFF
TRBV27	TRBJ2-3	-	TRBD2	TGTGCCAGCAGTTTGCTAGCGGGGGGCAGCACAGATACGCAGTATTTT	CASSLLAGGSTDTQYF
TRBV11-3	TRBJ1-1	-	-	TGTGCCAGCAGCTTACCAATCGGGGCTGAAGCTTTCTTT	CASSLPIGAEAFF
TRBV5-5	TRBJ2-5	-	TRBD1	TGTGCCAGCAGCTTAGTTGGGACAGGAGGGGAGACCCAGTACTTC	CASSLVGTGGETQYF
TRBV20-1	TRBJ1-2	few	-	TGCAGTGCTGCCGATGTCTATGGCTACACCTTC	CSAADVYGYTF
TRBV19	TRBJ1-1	-	-	TGTGCCAGTAGTTTCAGGCTTAGGAACACTGAAGCTTTCTTT	CASSFRLRNTEAFF
TRBV11-3	TRBJ1-1	-	-	TGTGCCAGCAGCTTCGACCGAACCAGGGATAACACTGAAGCTTTCTTT	CASSFDRTRDNTEAFF
TRBV5-1	TRBJ1-4	few	-	TGCGCCAGCAGCTTCGGGGATGCAACTAATGAAAAACTGTTTTTT	CASSFGDATNEKLFF
TRBV9	TRBJ2-4	-	-	TGTGCCAGCAGCGCAGGGAGTCTTACAGCCAAAAACATTCAGTACTTC	CASSAGSLTAKNIQYF
TRBV7-9	TRBJ1-2	-	-	TGTGCCAGCAGCTTAGAGGTTTCAGGGCCGGGTGGCTACACCTTC	CASSLEVSGPGGYTF
TRBV5-4	TRBJ2-2	-	-	TGTGCCAGCAGCTTGGAGTCCGGGGAGCTGTTTTTT	CASSLESGELFF
TRBV7-3	TRBJ2-1	-	-	TGTGCCAGCAGCCCCCGGTCCGGGCGGAATGAGCAGTTCTTC	CASSPRSGRNEQFF
TRBV30	TRBJ2-5	-	-	TGTGCCTGGAGCGAGGGGACGGCTTCTGCTGAGCAGTACTTC	CAWSEGTASAEQYF
TRBV18	TRBJ1-2	-	-	TGTGCCAGCTCACCGATTTTAGAAAACTATGGCTACACCTTC	CASSPILENYGYTF